One T cell receptor beta chain is described in this entry. The data stem from a study of blood T cell repertoires in COVID-19. Study-wide context: Nucleic acid was either cDNA or gDNA, and it came from T cells, B-cell-depleted T cells, or PBMCs.

Libraries were prepared by immunoSEQ multiplex PCR; TCRdb keeps only in-frame clonotypes and omits some of them. The repertoire holds roughly 100,000 clones, with 84% as singletons. The CDR3 covers 15 residues. Germline CDR1 MNHEY, CDR2 SVGEGT. V dropped 3 bases and J dropped 3 bases, with 12 bases sitting between them. Sequenced sample: peripheral blood. The sequence came from a human donor in a cohort sampled during active COVID-19. This chain uses TRBV6-2 or TRBV6-3 with TRBJ2-1; maybe TRBD2 (6 bases). CDR3 sequence: CASSYGAGRYNEQFF. The DNA for the CDR3 is TGTGCCAGCAGTTATGGGGCGGGGCGCTACAATGAGCAGTTCTTC.